The present TCR beta chain was sequenced within a study of T-cell reconstitution after alpha-beta-depleted transplantation in children. Researchers prepared the TCRbeta library using unique molecular identifiers, the study reports. TCRdb fed the PCR reads into MiXCR, producing one record per CDR3 protein. The data show some 600,000 distinct CDR3 sequences, roughly 17% seen once. V was pared by 5 bases and J by 0 bases, with 16 bases between. The CDR3 runs 16 residues. CDR1 and CDR2 from the germline V gene are PRHDT and FYEKMQ (reference sequence). In this sample, this clonotype turned up a few times.

The sequencing here drew on PBMCs from the stem cell graft donor, taken from the stem cell graft. The chain carries TRBV13 and TRBJ1-2, with D uncertain. This clonotype originated in a human donor who donated a stem cell graft to a child with acute myeloid leukemia. DNA of the CDR3: TGTGCCAGCAGCCCCCCGGTGGGATCCGCTAACTATGGCTACACCTTC. Its translation: CASSPPVGSANYGYTF.